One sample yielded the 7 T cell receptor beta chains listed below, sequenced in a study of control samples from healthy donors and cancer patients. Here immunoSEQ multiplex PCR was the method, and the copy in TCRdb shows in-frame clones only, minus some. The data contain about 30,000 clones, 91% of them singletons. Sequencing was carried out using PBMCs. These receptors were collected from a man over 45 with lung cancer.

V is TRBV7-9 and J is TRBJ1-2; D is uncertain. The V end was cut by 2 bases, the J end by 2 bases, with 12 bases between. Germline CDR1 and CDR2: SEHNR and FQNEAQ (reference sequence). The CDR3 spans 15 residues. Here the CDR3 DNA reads TGTGCCAGCAGCTTACAAAGGTCCCCGAACTATGGCTACACCTTC. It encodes CASSLQRSPNYGYTF.

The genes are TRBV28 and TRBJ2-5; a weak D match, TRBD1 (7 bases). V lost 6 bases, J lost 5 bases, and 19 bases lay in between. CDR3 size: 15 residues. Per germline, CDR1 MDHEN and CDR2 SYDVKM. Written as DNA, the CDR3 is TGTGCCAGCAGGGACACAGGGGAGGCCTCGGAGACCCAGTACTTC. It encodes CASRDTGEASETQYF.

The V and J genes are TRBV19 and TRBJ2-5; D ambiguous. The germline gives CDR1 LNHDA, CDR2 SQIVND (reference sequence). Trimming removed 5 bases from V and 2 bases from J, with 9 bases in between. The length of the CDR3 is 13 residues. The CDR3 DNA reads TGTGCCAGTAGTGGTCAGAGGCAAGAGACCCAGTACTTC. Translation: CASSGQRQETQYF. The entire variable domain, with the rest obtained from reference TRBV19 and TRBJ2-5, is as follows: DGGITQSPKYLFRKEGQNVTLSCEQNLNHDAMYWYRQDPGQGLRLIYYSQIVNDFQKGDIAEGYSVSREKKESFPLTVTSAQKNPTAFYLCASSGQRQETQYFGPGTRLLVL.

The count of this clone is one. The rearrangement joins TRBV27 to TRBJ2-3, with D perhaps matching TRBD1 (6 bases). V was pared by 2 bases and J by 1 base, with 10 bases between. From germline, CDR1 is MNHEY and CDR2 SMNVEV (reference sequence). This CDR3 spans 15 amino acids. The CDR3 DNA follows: TGTGCCAGCAGTTTACACAGGGATGGCACAGATACGCAGTATTTT. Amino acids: CASSLHRDGTDTQYF.

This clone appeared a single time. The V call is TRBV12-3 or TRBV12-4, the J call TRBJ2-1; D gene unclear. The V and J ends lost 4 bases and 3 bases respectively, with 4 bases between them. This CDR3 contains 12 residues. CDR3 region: CASSSFYNEQFF. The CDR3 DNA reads TGTGCCAGCAGTTCTTTCTACAATGAGCAGTTCTTC.

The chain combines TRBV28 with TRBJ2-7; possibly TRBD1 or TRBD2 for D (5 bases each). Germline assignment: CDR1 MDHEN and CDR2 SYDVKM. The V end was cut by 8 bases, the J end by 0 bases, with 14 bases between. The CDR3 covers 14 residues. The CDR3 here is CASGAGRLSYEQYF. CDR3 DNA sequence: TGTGCCAGCGGGGCGGGTCGCCTCTCCTACGAGCAGTACTTC.

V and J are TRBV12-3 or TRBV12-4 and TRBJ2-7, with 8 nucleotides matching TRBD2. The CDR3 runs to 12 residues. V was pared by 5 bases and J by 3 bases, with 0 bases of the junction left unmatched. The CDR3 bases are TGTGCCAGCAGTGCGGGGGGCTACGAGCAGTACTTC. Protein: CASSAGGYEQYF.